The text below deals with one T cell receptor beta chain. The sample belongs to a study of cytomegalovirus exposure and HLA in healthy donors. The CDR3 loop spans 13 amino acids. In germline, CDR1 is SGHNT, CDR2 YENEEA. Trimming took off 6 bases at V and 1 base at J, with 9 bases between the two ends. The repertoire was sequenced with immunoSEQ multiplex PCR; TCRdb's copy has only in-frame clones and lacks some. The repertoire holds 170,000 or so clones, with roughly 85% as singletons. The genes are TRBV11-3 and TRBJ1-1; D is undetermined. Sequenced sample: PBMCs. The TCR sequence derives from a man between 18 and 29 years old in good health and CMV-seropositive. This CDR3 is CASRPRQNTEAFF. The CDR3 bases are TGTGCCAGCAGACCTAGGCAGAACACTGAAGCTTTCTTT.